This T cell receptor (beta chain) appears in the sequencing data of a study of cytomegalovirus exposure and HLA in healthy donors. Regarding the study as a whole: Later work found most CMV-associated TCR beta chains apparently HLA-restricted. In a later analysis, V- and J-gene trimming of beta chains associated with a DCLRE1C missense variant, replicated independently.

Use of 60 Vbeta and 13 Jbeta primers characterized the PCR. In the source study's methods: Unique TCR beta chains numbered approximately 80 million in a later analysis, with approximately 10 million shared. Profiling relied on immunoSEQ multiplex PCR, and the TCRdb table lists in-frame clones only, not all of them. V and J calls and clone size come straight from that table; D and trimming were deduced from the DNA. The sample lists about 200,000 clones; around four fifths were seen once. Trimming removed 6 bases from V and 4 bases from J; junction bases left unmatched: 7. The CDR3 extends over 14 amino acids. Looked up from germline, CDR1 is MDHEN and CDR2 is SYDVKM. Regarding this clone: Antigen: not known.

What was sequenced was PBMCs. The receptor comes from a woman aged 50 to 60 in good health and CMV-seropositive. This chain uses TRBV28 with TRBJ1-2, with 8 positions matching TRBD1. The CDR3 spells CASSRDRTVYGYTF. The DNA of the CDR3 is TGTGCCAGCAGCCGGGACAGGACCGTCTATGGCTACACCTTC.